The 20 T cell receptor beta chains reported below all come from one sample, sequenced in a study of blood T cell repertoires in COVID-19 (dated by TCRdb to 2018 to 2021). Libraries came from the immunoSEQ multiplex PCR assay. The table was pulled from immuneACCESS by TCRdb, which kept in-frame rearrangements only. Such tables lose some clones; where checked, under half of the loss comes from unresolved V genes, and the rest has no known cause. The sample has approximately 94,000 clones on record, 85% to 90% of them singletons. 10% to 15% of the sample comes from the top ten. The source material was peripheral blood. The receptors originated from a human donor in a cohort sampled during active COVID-19.

This rearrangement joins TRBV6-5 to TRBJ2-5; D remains unclear. The CDR3 consists of 13 residues. CDR1 and CDR2 (germline): MNHEY, SVGAGI. Trimming stripped 8 bases from V and 7 bases from J, with 17 bases between. The CDR3 loop is CASSIITRGTQYF. CDR3 nucleotides: TGTGCCAGCTCGATCATCACCAGAGGGACCCAGTACTTC.

V is TRBV10-3 and J is TRBJ2-2, with 7 bases matching TRBD2. With 1 base clipped from V and 1 base from J, the junction kept 3 bases outside the gene matches. CDR3 length equals 16 residues. Germline loops: CDR1 ENHRY, CDR2 SYGVKD. The CDR3 sequence is CAISEFGGGNTGELFF. Written as DNA, the CDR3 is TGTGCCATCAGTGAGTTCGGCGGGGGGAACACCGGGGAGCTGTTTTTT.

This clone showed up just once. V usage is TRBV5-1 and J usage is TRBJ2-7; 9 bases map to TRBD1. The trim removed 4 bases at V and 5 bases at J, leaving 7 bases unmatched. The germline CDR1 and CDR2 sequences are SGHRS and YFSETQ. This CDR3 contains 14 residues. The CDR3 DNA follows: TGCGCCAGCAGCCTCGGACAGGGGTTCAACGAGCAGTACTTC. Protein sequence: CASSLGQGFNEQYF.

V gene TRBV7-2 combines with J gene TRBJ1-2; no reliable D call. Trimming stripped 3 bases from V and 3 bases from J, with 8 bases between. This CDR3 is built from 13 residues. Germline CDR1 is SGHTA and CDR2 is FQGNSA. The CDR3 loop reads CASSFSSDYGYTF. The CDR3 DNA reads as TGTGCCAGCAGCTTTTCCTCGGACTATGGCTACACCTTC.

This chain connects TRBV4-1 to TRBJ1-1; the D is unclear. The CDR3 has 14 residues. Germline V gene lookup returns CDR1 MGHRA and CDR2 YSYEKL. V lost 1 base and J 0 bases, leaving 6 bases between the germline ends. The CDR3 loop is CASSQVSLNTEAFF. The CDR3 DNA follows: TGCGCCAGCAGCCAAGTTTCCTTGAACACTGAAGCTTTCTTT.

The gene calls are TRBV5-6 and TRBJ2-7; 9 nucleotides line up with TRBD2. Losses at the gene ends were 7 bases for V and 9 bases for J; bases not matched to a gene: 20. Germline assignment: CDR1 SGHDT and CDR2 YYEEEE. This CDR3 comprises 16 residues. The CDR3 coding sequence is TGTGCCAGCCCAGAGGGGACTAGCCCGCAATCCGTGGGGCAGTACTTC. Translated: CASPEGTSPQSVGQYF. The complete variable domain, with remaining parts taken from reference TRBV5-6 and TRBJ2-7, reads DAGVTQSPTHLIKTRGQQVTLRCSPKSGHDTVSWYQQALGQGPQFIFQYYEEEERQRGNFPDRFSGHQFPNYSSELNVNALLLGDSALYLCASPEGTSPQSVGQYFGPGTRLTVT.

The CDR3 sequence: CASSFRTYEQYF. Written as DNA, the CDR3 is TGTGCCAGCAGCTTCAGGACCTACGAGCAGTACTTC. V and J are TRBV5-6 and TRBJ2-7; no clear D. Per the germline V gene, CDR1 is SGHDT and CDR2 is YYEEEE. Trimming stripped 2 bases from V and 2 bases from J, with 5 bases between. The CDR3 is 12 residues long.

V gene TRBV5-4 combines with J gene TRBJ2-1; 15 nucleotides line up with TRBD2. This CDR3 region has 15 residues. Germline assignment: CDR1 SGHNT and CDR2 YYREEE (reference sequence). Trimming cost V 5 bases and J 8 bases; bases outside gene matches: 5. CDR3 DNA sequence: TGTGCCAGCAGTTGGACTAGCGGGGGGGTCGATGAGCAGTTCTTC. This gives the protein CASSWTSGGVDEQFF.

The chain links TRBV5-1 to TRBJ1-3; no clear D gene. Trimming stripped 2 bases from V and 0 bases from J, with 9 bases between. The CDR3 is made up of 15 amino acids. CDR1 and CDR2 from the germline V gene are SGHRS and YFSETQ. In nucleotides, the CDR3 is TGCGCCAGCAGCTTTGGCGACTTCTCTGGAAACACCATATATTTT. Translating it yields CASSFGDFSGNTIYF.

This sequence joins TRBV5-1 and TRBJ1-1; possible D gene TRBD1, 6 bases. The V gene's germline CDR1 is SGHRS and CDR2 YFSETQ. This CDR3 spans 13 amino acids. V lost 5 bases, J lost 2 bases, and 10 bases lay in between. DNA of the CDR3: TGCGCCAGCAGGTACGGGACAAACACTGAAGCTTTCTTT. This gives the protein CASRYGTNTEAFF.

The rearrangement links TRBV29-1 to TRBJ1-5; 7 positions agree with TRBD1. Germline-derived CDR1 and CDR2 are SQVTM and ANQGSEA. With 6 bases clipped from V and 3 bases from J, the junction kept 5 bases outside the gene matches. The CDR3 extends over 13 amino acids. The chain's CDR3 is CSVGTVYNQPQHF. As DNA, the CDR3 is TGCAGCGTGGGGACAGTCTACAATCAGCCCCAGCATTTT.

The chain is built from TRBV6-2 or TRBV6-3 and TRBJ2-3; a possible D gene is TRBD1 (6 bases). CDR1 is MNHEY and CDR2 is SVGEGT in the germline V gene. This CDR3 has 15 residues. V shed 4 bases and J shed 6 bases, with 17 bases lying between them. The CDR3 DNA is TGTGCCAGCAGTTCTCAACGTGCAGGGGCGGATACGCAGTATTTT. Residues: CASSSQRAGADTQYF.

The chain uses TRBV7-2 and TRBJ2-1; D is ambiguous. CDR3 size: 12 residues. Germline assignment: CDR1 SGHTA and CDR2 FQGNSA. V was pared by 5 bases and J by 5 bases, with 7 bases between. The CDR3 protein is CASSNRNNEQFF. In DNA, the CDR3 is TGTGCCAGCAGCAACAGAAACAATGAGCAGTTCTTC.

The chain has TRBV14 and TRBJ2-1; 8 nucleotides line up with TRBD1. The V gene's germline CDR1 is SGHDN and CDR2 FVKESK. The CDR3 consists of 16 residues. Losses at the gene ends were 4 bases for V and 2 bases for J; bases not matched to a gene: 7. The CDR3 sequence: CASSPKQGGTYNEQFF. The CDR3 DNA sequence: TGTGCCAGCAGCCCCAAACAGGGGGGCACCTACAATGAGCAGTTCTTC.

V usage is TRBV29-1 and J usage is TRBJ2-7, with TRBD2 identical over 9 bases. The V segment lost 7 bases and the J segment 0 bases; nucleotides outside the gene matches: 7. The CDR3 is made up of 14 amino acids. Germline V gene sequence: CDR1 SQVTM, CDR2 ANQGSEA. The CDR3 bases are TGCAGCGCCGCCGGGACTAGCAGCTCCTACGAGCAGTACTTC. Its translation: CSAAGTSSSYEQYF.

The gene calls are TRBV19 and TRBJ1-1; D is unresolved. Germline-derived CDR1 and CDR2 are LNHDA and SQIVND (reference sequence). The CDR3 extends over 15 amino acids. Between the trimmed V and J ends, which lost 1 base and 1 base, there was a span of 10 bases. The CDR3 nucleotides read TGTGCCAGTAGTATAGCCGGGTTAGAGAACACTGAAGCTTTCTTT. Its protein is CASSIAGLENTEAFF.

This rearrangement joins TRBV5-4 to TRBJ1-2; 9 nucleotides line up with TRBD1. The CDR3 is 13 residues long. V was clipped by 0 bases and J by 7 bases; unmatched bases: 1. CDR1 SGHNT and CDR2 YYREEE come from the germline V gene (reference sequence). The CDR3 loop reads CASSLGQGVGYTF. The CDR3 DNA is TGTGCCAGCAGCTTGGGACAGGGGGTTGGCTACACCTTC.

The chain links TRBV4-1 to TRBJ2-2, with TRBD1 matching 9 bases. V was clipped by 0 bases and J by 1 base; unmatched bases: 3. CDR1 is MGHRA and CDR2 is YSYEKL in the germline V gene. The CDR3 extends over 17 amino acids. CDR3 residues: CASSQDGTGLNTGELFF. The CDR3 region has the DNA TGCGCCAGCAGCCAAGATGGGACAGGGTTGAACACCGGGGAGCTGTTTTTT.

CDR3 DNA: TGTGCCAGCAGCTTAAGAACCCTTCCGGGAGGGCCTCTATATACGCAGTATTTT. Translated, it gives CASSLRTLPGGPLYTQYF. This chain joins TRBV7-8 and TRBJ2-3, with TRBD2 matching 8 bases. The germline V gene encodes CDR1 SGHVS and CDR2 FQNEAQ. Trimming cost V 2 bases and J 7 bases; bases outside gene matches: 17. CDR3 length: 18 amino acids.

This chain uses TRBV21-1 with TRBJ2-7; TRBD2, as called in the table, went unchecked against the DNA. TRBV21-1 is noted as a pseudogene. This CDR3 contains 19 residues. Here the CDR3 reads CASSSGTSGRQFGSYEQYF. CDR3 DNA sequence: TGTGCCAGCAGTTCCGGGACTAGCGGGAGACAGTTCGGCTCCTACGAGCAGTACTTC.